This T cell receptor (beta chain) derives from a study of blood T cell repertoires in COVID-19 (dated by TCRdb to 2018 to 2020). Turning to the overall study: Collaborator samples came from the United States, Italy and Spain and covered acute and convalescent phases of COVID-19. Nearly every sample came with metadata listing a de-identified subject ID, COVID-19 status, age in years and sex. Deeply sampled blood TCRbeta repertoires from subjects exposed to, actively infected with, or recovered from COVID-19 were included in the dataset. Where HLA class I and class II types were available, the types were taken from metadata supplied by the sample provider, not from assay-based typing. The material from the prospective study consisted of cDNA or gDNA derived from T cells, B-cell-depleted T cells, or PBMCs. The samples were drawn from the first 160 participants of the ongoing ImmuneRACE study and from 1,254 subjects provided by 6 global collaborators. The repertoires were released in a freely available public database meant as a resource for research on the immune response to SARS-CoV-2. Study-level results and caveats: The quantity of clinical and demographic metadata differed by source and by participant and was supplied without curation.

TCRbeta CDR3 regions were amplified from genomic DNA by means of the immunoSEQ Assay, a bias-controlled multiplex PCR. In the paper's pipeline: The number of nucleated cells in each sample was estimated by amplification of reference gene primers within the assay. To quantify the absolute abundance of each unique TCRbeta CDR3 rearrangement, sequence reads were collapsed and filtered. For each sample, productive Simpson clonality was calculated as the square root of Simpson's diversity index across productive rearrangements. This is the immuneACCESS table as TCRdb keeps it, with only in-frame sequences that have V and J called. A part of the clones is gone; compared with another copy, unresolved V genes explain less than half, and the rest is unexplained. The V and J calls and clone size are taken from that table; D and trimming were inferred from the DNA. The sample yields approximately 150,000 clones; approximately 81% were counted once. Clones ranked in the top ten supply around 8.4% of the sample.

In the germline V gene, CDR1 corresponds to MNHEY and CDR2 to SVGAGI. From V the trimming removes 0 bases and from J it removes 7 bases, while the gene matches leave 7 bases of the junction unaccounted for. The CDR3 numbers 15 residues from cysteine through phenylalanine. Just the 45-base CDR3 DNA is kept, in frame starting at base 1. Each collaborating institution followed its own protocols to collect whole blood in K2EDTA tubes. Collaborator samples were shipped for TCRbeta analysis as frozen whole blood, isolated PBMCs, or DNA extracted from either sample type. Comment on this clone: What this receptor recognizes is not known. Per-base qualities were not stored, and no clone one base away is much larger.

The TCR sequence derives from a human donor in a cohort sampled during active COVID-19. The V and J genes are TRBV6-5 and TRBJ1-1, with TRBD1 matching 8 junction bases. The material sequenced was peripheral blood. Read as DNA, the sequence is TGTGCCAGCAGTTACTCCAGGACAGGGTTGGTTGAAGCTTTCTTT. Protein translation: CASSYSRTGLVEAFF.